A selection of T cell receptor beta chains follows, all from one sample in a study of OX40 agonist ivuxolimab in advanced cancers. Method: immunoSEQ multiplex PCR; TCRdb's copy keeps in-frame clones and lacks some. Altogether fewer than 85,000 clones are present, 85% to 95% being singletons, with the ten largest covering roughly 0.69%. This specimen consisted of CD4+ or CD8+ T cells sorted from blood, obtained in a trial of the OX40 agonist ivuxolimab. Receptors were obtained from an adult with an advanced solid tumor such as melanoma, head and neck, liver or kidney cancer. CDR3s include the opening cysteine and the closing phenylalanine or tryptophan. D genes are given only for firm matches. Some rows have no size entry. The others give once, few or many, or a class for an expanded clone.

TRBJ2-1,few,TRBD1,TRBV14,CASSLDRAYNEQFF,TGTGCCAGCAGCCTCGACAGGGCCTACAATGAGCAGTTCTTC
TRBJ2-7,.,.,TRBV7-2,CASSFPGTHEQYF,TGTGCCAGCAGCTTTCCAGGGACCCACGAGCAGTACTTC
TRBJ1-1,.,.,TRBV6-6,CASSYRGEANEAFF,TGTGCCAGCAGTTACAGGGGGGAGGCTAATGAAGCTTTCTTT
TRBJ1-1,.,.,TRBV4-1,CASSQEGYTEAFF,TGCGCCAGCAGCCAAGAGGGGTACACTGAAGCTTTCTTT
TRBJ2-5,.,.,TRBV29-1,CSVELGNQETQYF,TGCAGCGTTGAATTGGGGAACCAAGAGACCCAGTACTTC
TRBJ2-1,.,TRBD1,TRBV6-1,CASSTGQGRPEQFF,TGTGCCAGCAGTACAGGACAGGGCCGCCCTGAGCAGTTCTTC
TRBJ1-1,.,.,TRBV7-8,CASSLGQKNTEAFF,TGTGCCAGCAGCTTAGGGCAGAAAAACACTGAAGCTTTCTTT
TRBJ2-1,.,TRBD2,TRBV6-1,CASRIAGGSLGEQFF,TGTGCCAGCAGAATAGCGGGAGGTAGTTTGGGTGAGCAGTTCTTC
TRBJ2-7,.,.,TRBV6-5,CASSIINEQYF,TGTGCCAGCAGTATAATCAACGAGCAGTACTTC
TRBJ2-3,.,.,TRBV9,CASSVERVSTDTQYF,TGTGCCAGCAGCGTAGAGCGGGTTAGCACAGATACGCAGTATTTT
TRBJ2-7,.,.,TRBV5-1,CASSPEPASSSYEQYF,TGCGCCAGCAGCCCGGAACCGGCTAGCAGTTCCTACGAGCAGTACTTC
TRBJ1-5,once,.,TRBV5-1,CASSRDGDNQPQHF,TGCGCCAGCAGCAGGGACGGAGACAATCAGCCCCAGCATTTT
TRBJ2-2,.,.,TRBV29-1,CSVGGKYRNSNTGELFF,TGCAGCGTTGGAGGGAAGTATAGGAATTCGAACACCGGGGAGCTGTTTTTT
TRBJ1-3,.,TRBD1,TRBV4-1,CASSLPGTAGNTIYF,TGCGCCAGCAGCCTCCCTGGGACAGCCGGAAACACCATATATTTT
TRBJ1-5,.,TRBD1,TRBV6-1,CASTTDRGFGQPQHF,TGTGCCAGCACTACGGACAGGGGGTTCGGTCAGCCCCAGCATTTT
TRBJ1-4,.,.,TRBV7-8,CASSQGTLSTNEKLFF,TGTGCCAGCAGCCAAGGGACACTCTCAACTAATGAAAAACTGTTTTTT
TRBJ1-2,.,.,TRBV6-5,CASSALGHYGYTF,TGTGCCAGCAGTGCCCTTGGTCACTATGGCTACACCTTC
TRBJ2-1,.,.,TRBV7-2,CASSQGPSYNEQFF,TGTGCCAGCAGCCAGGGGCCCTCCTACAATGAGCAGTTCTTC
TRBJ2-3,.,.,TRBV5-1,CASSLRARDTQYF,TGCGCCAGCAGCTTGAGGGCGCGAGATACGCAGTATTTT
TRBJ2-7,once,TRBD2,TRBV2,CASSLTSEQYF,TGTGCCAGCAGTCTTACTAGCGAACAGTACTTC
TRBJ1-1,.,.,TRBV5-1,CASSLGENTEAFF,TGCGCCAGCAGCTTGGGAGAGAACACTGAAGCTTTCTTT
TRBJ2-1,.,TRBD2,TRBV4-3,CASSHRSGSYNEQFF,TGCGCCAGCAGCCACCGTAGCGGGTCCTACAATGAGCAGTTCTTC
TRBJ1-2,.,.,TRBV6-5,CASSGWEFPRGYTF,TGTGCCAGCAGCGGGTGGGAATTTCCGAGAGGCTACACCTTC
TRBJ2-1,.,TRBD2,TRBV5-1,CASSPPLAGGYNEQFF,TGCGCCAGCAGCCCCCCTCTAGCGGGAGGCTACAATGAGCAGTTCTTC
TRBJ2-2,.,.,TRBV19,CASRGVRGAATGELFF,TGTGCCAGTAGAGGGGTTCGGGGGGCGGCCACCGGGGAGCTGTTTTTT
TRBJ2-5,.,.,TRBV5-6,CASRPGQPGETQYF,TGTGCCAGCAGACCCGGACAGCCGGGAGAGACCCAGTACTTC
TRBJ2-7,.,TRBD2,TRBV28,CASSRPPLAELSPHGQYF,TGTGCCAGCAGCCGCCCGCCCCTAGCGGAGCTTTCCCCACACGGGCAGTACTTC
TRBJ1-2,.,.,TRBV19,CASSPSGGPLFYGYTF,TGTGCCAGTAGTCCGTCGGGAGGGCCCCTTTTCTATGGCTACACCTTC
TRBJ2-5,.,.,TRBV2,CASSSRTQETQYF,TGTGCCAGCAGCAGCCGTACCCAAGAGACCCAGTACTTC
TRBJ1-5,once,.,TRBV28,CASSLWRVTRNQPQHF,TGTGCCAGCAGTTTATGGCGGGTTACGCGGAATCAGCCCCAGCATTTT
TRBJ2-3,.,TRBD2,TRBV18,CASSPLSVAGGTDTQYF,TGTGCCAGCTCACCTCTCTCGGTAGCGGGAGGCACAGATACGCAGTATTTT
TRBJ2-2,.,TRBD1,TRBV5-5,CASSLVDRDAGELFF,TGTGCCAGCAGCTTGGTCGACAGGGACGCCGGGGAGCTGTTTTTT
TRBJ1-1,.,.,TRBV6-6,CASSYSMQLNTEAFF,TGTGCCAGCAGTTACTCGATGCAATTGAACACTGAAGCTTTCTTT
TRBJ1-2,.,.,TRBV7-2,CASSFGTSNYGYTF,TGTGCCAGCAGCTTCGGGACCTCTAACTATGGCTACACCTTC
TRBJ2-1,.,.,TRBV7-2,CASTFLGSAREKEQFF,TGTGCCAGCACCTTCCTAGGGAGCGCTCGTGAGAAGGAGCAGTTCTTC
TRBJ2-1,.,.,TRBV11-2,CASSLGGYNEQFF,TGTGCCAGCAGCTTAGGGGGCTACAATGAGCAGTTCTTC
TRBJ1-2,.,TRBD1,TRBV18,CASSPTTGGYRGYTF,TGTGCCAGCTCACCAACGACAGGGGGCTACCGGGGCTACACCTTC
TRBJ1-3,.,.,TRBV7-6,CASSPQGYGNTIYF,TGTGCCAGCAGCCCCCAGGGGTATGGAAACACCATATATTTT
TRBJ2-3,.,TRBD1,TRBV28,CASSPGQGTDTQYF,TGTGCCAGCAGCCCGGGACAGGGAACAGATACGCAGTATTTT
TRBJ1-5,.,TRBD1,TRBV28,CASRLGGQGQGQPQHF,TGTGCCAGCAGATTAGGGGGACAGGGTCAAGGCCAGCCCCAGCATTTT
TRBJ2-1,.,.,TRBV5-1,CASSLNSGYNEQFF,TGCGCCAGCAGCTTGAACTCGGGTTACAATGAGCAGTTCTTC
TRBJ2-7,.,.,TRBV7-2,CASSLVGAYEQYF,TGTGCCAGCAGCTTAGTGGGTGCCTACGAGCAGTACTTC
TRBJ2-7,once,TRBD1,TRBV11-1,CASSLTGVSYEQYF,TGTGCCAGCAGCTTGACAGGGGTTTCCTACGAGCAGTACTTC
TRBJ1-5,.,.,TRBV28,CASSYSSRVGQPQHF,TGTGCCAGCAGTTATAGTTCCCGGGTGGGTCAGCCCCAGCATTTT
TRBJ2-2,.,TRBD2,TRBV4-1,CASSRSGLAFGELFF,TGCGCCAGCAGCCGATCGGGACTAGCCTTCGGGGAGCTGTTTTTT